This TCR beta chain was profiled in a study of shared clonotypes between healthy human individuals. The wider study: Per donor, three plates held CD4 naive cells, three held CD4 memory, two held CD8 naive and one held CD8 memory.

Points on this clone: As yet, its antigen is unknown.

Genomic DNA belonging to each subset was distributed in equal measure over several immunoSEQ plates. About 30,000 T cell genomes, or 200 to 250 ng DNA, went into the sorted-subset replicate PCRs. The method was immunoSEQ multiplex PCR; TCRdb's version includes in-frame clones alone and lacks a portion of them. In the table there are roughly 1.5 million clones, nearly 99% of which are singletons. The CDR3 totals 16 residues. The V gene's germline CDR1 is SGHRS and CDR2 YFSETQ. V dropped 0 bases and J dropped 7; count of bases not matched to a gene: 4. General observations from the study: The low donor count limited represented genetic and exposure-history diversity.

The TCR sequence derives from a man younger than 45 in good health. Specimen: naive CD4+ T cells sorted from blood. This sample's subset: CD45RA+ positively selected. V usage is TRBV5-1 and J usage is TRBJ2-1; 13 nucleotides align to TRBD2. CDR3 protein: CASSLGTSGRVNEQFF. In DNA form, the CDR3 reads TGCGCCAGCAGCTTGGGGACTAGCGGGAGAGTAAATGAGCAGTTCTTC.